This is a list of T cell receptor beta chains from one sample in a study of cytomegalovirus exposure and HLA in healthy donors. Generated by immunoSEQ multiplex PCR, the TCRdb table keeps only in-frame clones and is missing some. The sample lists fewer than 200,000 clones; over 65% were seen once. The sequenced material came from PBMCs. The receptors here all came from a man aged 55 to 70 in good health and CMV-seronegative. Each CDR3 is given with its conserved first and last residue. D genes are given only for firm matches. For some rows the clone size is stated as once, few or many, or as a class when expanded; others skip it.

abundance: -
d_gene: -
v_gene: TRBV28
j_gene: TRBJ1-6
CDR3nt: TGTGCCAGCAGTTTAGCTCACAAAGATAATTCACCCCTCCACTTT
CDR3aa: CASSLAHKDNSPLHF

abundance: -
d_gene: -
v_gene: TRBV28
j_gene: TRBJ1-5
CDR3nt: TGTGCCAGCAGTTTCCAGTCTAGCAATCAGCCCCAGCATTTT
CDR3aa: CASSFQSSNQPQHF

abundance: -
d_gene: TRBD2
v_gene: TRBV25-1
j_gene: TRBJ2-5
CDR3nt: TGTGCCAGCAGTCGACTAGCGGGGGGCGAAGAGACCCAGTACTTC
CDR3aa: CASSRLAGGEETQYF

abundance: once
d_gene: -
v_gene: TRBV6-5
j_gene: TRBJ1-6
CDR3nt: TGTGCCAGCAGTTCGCGGATCCAAACGCATAATTCACCCCTCCACTTT
CDR3aa: CASSSRIQTHNSPLHF

abundance: -
d_gene: -
v_gene: TRBV6-5
j_gene: TRBJ2-2
CDR3nt: TGTGCCAGCAGTTACTCGACCGGTCGGGGAACCGGGGAGCTGTTTTTT
CDR3aa: CASSYSTGRGTGELFF

abundance: -
d_gene: -
v_gene: TRBV27
j_gene: TRBJ2-2
CDR3nt: TGTGCCAGCAGTCCCCAGACACCGAACACCGGGGAGCTGTTTTTT
CDR3aa: CASSPQTPNTGELFF

abundance: -
d_gene: TRBD1
v_gene: TRBV28
j_gene: TRBJ2-7
CDR3nt: TGTGCCAGCAGTTTATCCGGACAGGGGTCCTACGAGCAGTACTTC
CDR3aa: CASSLSGQGSYEQYF

abundance: -
d_gene: -
v_gene: TRBV19
j_gene: TRBJ2-7
CDR3nt: TGTGCCAGTAGTATAGGCGGAGGATCCTACGAGCAGTACTTC
CDR3aa: CASSIGGGSYEQYF

abundance: -
d_gene: -
v_gene: TRBV2
j_gene: TRBJ2-5
CDR3nt: TGTGCCAGCAGTGACAGGGGTTTTGAGACCCAGTACTTC
CDR3aa: CASSDRGFETQYF

abundance: -
d_gene: -
v_gene: TRBV6-1
j_gene: TRBJ1-2
CDR3nt: TGTGCCAGCGAGGCGGAGGAGGGTAGTGGCTACACCTTC
CDR3aa: CASEAEEGSGYTF

abundance: -
d_gene: -
v_gene: TRBV19
j_gene: TRBJ1-5
CDR3nt: TGTGCCAGTAGTATGTACAGAGGCAATCAGCCCCAGCATTTT
CDR3aa: CASSMYRGNQPQHF

abundance: -
d_gene: TRBD2
v_gene: TRBV15
j_gene: TRBJ2-3
CDR3nt: TGTGCCACCAGCACTTTAGCGGGGGCGACAGATACGCAGTATTTT
CDR3aa: CATSTLAGATDTQYF

abundance: -
d_gene: TRBD2
v_gene: TRBV28
j_gene: TRBJ2-7
CDR3nt: TGTGCCAGCAGTCAGACTAGCGGGAGCTCCTACGAGCAGTACTTC
CDR3aa: CASSQTSGSSYEQYF

abundance: once
d_gene: TRBD1
v_gene: TRBV9
j_gene: TRBJ1-6
CDR3nt: TGTGCCAGTGCGGGACAGAGCTCCTATAATTCACCCCTCCACTTT
CDR3aa: CASAGQSSYNSPLHF

abundance: -
d_gene: TRBD1
v_gene: TRBV10-3
j_gene: TRBJ2-7
CDR3nt: TGTGCCATCAGTTCATTAGACAGGGGGGCTTCCTACGAGCAGTACTTC
CDR3aa: CAISSLDRGASYEQYF

abundance: -
d_gene: TRBD2
v_gene: TRBV27
j_gene: TRBJ2-7
CDR3nt: TGTGCCAGCAGTTTATGGGGGGGTGGCTCCTACGAGCAGTACTTC
CDR3aa: CASSLWGGGSYEQYF

abundance: -
d_gene: -
v_gene: TRBV19
j_gene: TRBJ2-1
CDR3nt: TGTGCCAGTAGTATAGTCGCGGTATACTCCTACAATGAGCAGTTCTTC
CDR3aa: CASSIVAVYSYNEQFF

abundance: -
d_gene: -
v_gene: TRBV19
j_gene: TRBJ2-7
CDR3nt: TGTGCCAGTAGTATGGCGGGACCCTCCTACGAGCAGTACTTC
CDR3aa: CASSMAGPSYEQYF

abundance: -
d_gene: -
v_gene: TRBV14
j_gene: TRBJ2-7
CDR3nt: TGTGCCAGCAGAACCGGGAACTCCTACGAGCAGTACTTC
CDR3aa: CASRTGNSYEQYF

abundance: few
d_gene: TRBD1
v_gene: TRBV5-1
j_gene: TRBJ2-7
CDR3nt: TGCGCCAGTCAGACAGACAGGGGTTCCTACGAGCAGTACTTC
CDR3aa: CASQTDRGSYEQYF

abundance: -
d_gene: -
v_gene: TRBV19
j_gene: TRBJ1-2
CDR3nt: TGTGCCACCCTTGAGGGGGTAAGAGGCTACCCCTTC
CDR3aa: CATLEGVRGYPF

abundance: -
d_gene: -
v_gene: TRBV11-1
j_gene: TRBJ1-1
CDR3nt: TGTGCCAGCAGCTCGGACCTGAGGGACACTGAAGCTTTCTTT
CDR3aa: CASSSDLRDTEAFF

abundance: -
d_gene: -
v_gene: TRBV7-9
j_gene: TRBJ2-3
CDR3nt: TGTTCCAGCAGCGCGGGACAGCGAAGCACAGATACGCAGTATTTT
CDR3aa: CSSSAGQRSTDTQYF

abundance: -
d_gene: TRBD2
v_gene: TRBV5-1
j_gene: TRBJ2-5
CDR3nt: TGCGCCAGCAGCTTGGCTGCGCGGGAGCGCCAGGAGACCCAGTACTTC
CDR3aa: CASSLAARERQETQYF